This T cell receptor beta chain was captured in a study of T cells in Graves' hyperthyroidism and ophthalmopathy. Overall study findings and caveats: The majority of expanded thyroid clonotypes above 0.001 also appeared in blood. Patients with ophthalmopathy were separated from those with stable hyperthyroidism by a 13 V-J model.

Hyperthyroidism, newly diagnosed and lasting under 2 months, affected patients aged 18 to 65. Diagnosis relied on clinical symptoms, serum thyroxine and TRAb, thyroid ultrasound and orbital computed tomography. This clonotype occurred once. Its specificity is unknown. A much bigger clone sits one base away, suggesting this may be a read error. What was amplified from RNA transcripts were TCR beta CDR3 regions. A set of HTBI primers served as the primers for a first-round RT-PCR of the TCR CDR3. TCRdb re-analysed the multiplex PCR reads in MiXCR, keeping a single row per CDR3 protein. Here the sample spans around 100,000 distinct CDR3 sequences, roughly 44% being singletons. CDR3 length equals 16 residues.

This clonotype was obtained from a man in his forties with Graves' hyperthyroidism. This sequence joins TRBV12-3 or TRBV12-4 and TRBJ2-3; D might be TRBD1 or TRBD2, each matching 5 bases. Sequencing was done on a sample of blood. The CDR3 is CASSFRVGGGTGTQYF. CDR3 in DNA: TGTGCCAGCAGTTTTCGTGTGGGCGGAGGCACAGGTACGCAGTATTTT.